A selection of T cell receptor beta chains follows, all from one sample in a study of cytomegalovirus exposure and HLA in healthy donors. The data were produced by immunoSEQ multiplex PCR, yet TCRdb's version contains in-frame clones alone and is incomplete. Of about 92,000 clones in the sample, about 85% were seen once. Sequencing used PBMCs. The receptors come from a girl aged 2 to 10 in good health and CMV-seropositive. Each CDR3 is given with its conserved first and last residue. The D gene is left open where the match is weak. Clone size is not always given. Where it is, it says once, few, many or a class for expanded clones.

V	size	J	D	DNA	CDR3
TRBV4-1	NA	TRBJ1-5	NA	TGCGCCAGCAGCCAAGACCCCGGGGAGGGAGGTCATCAGCCCCAGCATTTT	CASSQDPGEGGHQPQHF
TRBV13	NA	TRBJ2-7	TRBD1	TGTGCCAGCAGCCCCGGACAGGGGGCTTACGAGCAGTACTTC	CASSPGQGAYEQYF
TRBV9	NA	TRBJ2-3	NA	TGTGCCAGCGGAAAACCGCGGGGTTTTGGCACAGATACGCAGTATTTT	CASGKPRGFGTDTQYF
TRBV6-1	NA	TRBJ1-1	TRBD1	TGTGCCAGCAGTGACAAACAGGGGTCGGGGAACACTGAAGCTTTCTTT	CASSDKQGSGNTEAFF
TRBV19	NA	TRBJ1-4	TRBD1	TGTGCCAGTAGTATCCCAGGGGGCGCGGTTGAAAAACTGTTTTTT	CASSIPGGAVEKLFF
TRBV28	NA	TRBJ2-7	TRBD2	TGTGCCAGCAGTTTGAATAGAGCGGGAGAGTACTTC	CASSLNRAGEYF
TRBV13	few	TRBJ2-3	NA	TGTGCCAGCAGCTTAGGGGGGAGAACAGATACGCAGTATTTT	CASSLGGRTDTQYF
TRBV29-1	once	TRBJ2-7	NA	TGCAGCGTGGAAGGGCTCTCCTACGAGCAGTACTTC	CSVEGLSYEQYF
TRBV7-9	NA	TRBJ1-1	NA	TGTGCCAGCAGCTTAGAGACAGGGAACACTGAAGCTTTCTTT	CASSLETGNTEAFF
TRBV28	NA	TRBJ1-2	NA	TGTGCCAGCAGTCTCCAGATTCAGGGCTACACCTTC	CASSLQIQGYTF
TRBV5-1	NA	TRBJ1-4	NA	TGCGCCAGCAGCCAGGCAGGGATAAATGAAAAACTGTTTTTT	CASSQAGINEKLFF
TRBV2	few	TRBJ1-5	NA	TGTGCCAGCAGGTTCGCAGGCAATCAGCCCCAGCATTTT	CASRFAGNQPQHF
TRBV7-8	NA	TRBJ2-7	TRBD2	TGTGCCAGCAGCTCCGATCTGACTAGCGGGAGATGGACCTCCTACGAGCAGTACTTC	CASSSDLTSGRWTSYEQYF
TRBV6-5	NA	TRBJ1-1	NA	TGTGCCAGCAGTTACGGGGGGGGGAGGAGGACTGAAGCTTTCTTT	CASSYGGGRRTEAFF
TRBV5-1	once	TRBJ1-1	NA	TGCGCCAGCAGCCCCTTACAGGGAGGGGAAACTGAAGCTTTCTTT	CASSPLQGGETEAFF
TRBV5-1	NA	TRBJ2-7	NA	TGCGCCAGCAGCCCCGGTTCCTACGAGCAGTACTTC	CASSPGSYEQYF
TRBV7-2	once	TRBJ1-1	TRBD1	TGTGCCAGCAGCTTAAACAGGGGGCGATCCACTGAAGCTTTCTTT	CASSLNRGRSTEAFF
TRBV7-9	NA	TRBJ1-5	NA	TGTGCCAGCAGCTTTAACGGCAGGGGACGCAATCAGCCCCAGCATTTT	CASSFNGRGRNQPQHF
TRBV15	NA	TRBJ2-5	TRBD2	TGTGCCACCAGCAGACTTCTAACGGGACTACTGCAAGAGACCCAGTACTTC	CATSRLLTGLLQETQYF
TRBV7-9	once	TRBJ1-2	NA	TGTGCCAGCAGCTTTTCGGGGGTAGGAGGCTACACCTTC	CASSFSGVGGYTF
TRBV4-1	NA	TRBJ1-5	NA	TGCGCCAGCAGCCAAGCCTCGGGACAAATCAAGCAGCCCCAGCATTTT	CASSQASGQIKQPQHF
TRBV5-1	NA	TRBJ2-3	NA	TGCGCCAGCAGCTGGCGCAGGGAATCAATCAACACAGATACGCAGTATTTT	CASSWRRESINTDTQYF
TRBV27	NA	TRBJ2-1	NA	TGTGCCAGCAGTTTATATCACGACGATTGGTGGGGAGGCAATGAGCAGTTCTTC	CASSLYHDDWWGGNEQFF
TRBV6-5	NA	TRBJ2-7	TRBD2	TGTGCCAGCAGAGGTCGGACTAGCGGAGAGCAGTACTTC	CASRGRTSGEQYF
TRBV19	NA	TRBJ1-3	NA	TGTGCCAGTAGTATAGATCACGGGGACACCATATATTTT	CASSIDHGDTIYF
TRBV25-1	once	TRBJ2-7	TRBD2	TGTGCCAGCAGTGCCGGTAGCGGGATCTACGAGCAGTACTTC	CASSAGSGIYEQYF
TRBV6-1	NA	TRBJ1-5	TRBD1	TGTGCCAGCAGTGGGGGACAGGGCCAACAGCCCCAGCATTTT	CASSGGQGQQPQHF
TRBV2	NA	TRBJ2-3	TRBD2	TGTGCCAGCAGGGGGGGGACTAGCCTTCTTCGGGATACGCAGTATTTT	CASRGGTSLLRDTQYF
TRBV2	NA	TRBJ1-5	NA	TGTGCCAGCAGAAACAGGGAAAATAGCAATCAGCCCCAGCATTTT	CASRNRENSNQPQHF
TRBV4-2	NA	TRBJ2-1	NA	TGTGCCAGCAGCCAGTTGGAGGGGCTCAATGAGCAGTTCTTC	CASSQLEGLNEQFF
TRBV7-8	NA	TRBJ1-2	NA	TGTGCCAGCAGTCCGCGACTCGGCTATGGCTACACCTTC	CASSPRLGYGYTF
TRBV6-5	NA	TRBJ1-2	TRBD1	TGTGCCAGCAGTTCGAGGACAGGGATTATCGACTATGGCTACACCTTC	CASSSRTGIIDYGYTF
TRBV5-1	NA	TRBJ2-7	NA	TGCGCCAGCAATCCCGGCGGAACCTACGAGCAGTACTTC	CASNPGGTYEQYF
TRBV25-1	NA	TRBJ2-1	NA	TGTGCCAGCAGTGAAGCGGACTACAATGAGCAGTTCTTC	CASSEADYNEQFF
TRBV28	few	TRBJ2-2	NA	TGTGCCAGCAGTGTTAGCACCGGGGAGCTGTTTTTT	CASSVSTGELFF
TRBV6-5	NA	TRBJ1-2	TRBD1	TGTGCCAGCAGTACACAGGGGGCGGCGTCCGGCTACACCTTC	CASSTQGAASGYTF